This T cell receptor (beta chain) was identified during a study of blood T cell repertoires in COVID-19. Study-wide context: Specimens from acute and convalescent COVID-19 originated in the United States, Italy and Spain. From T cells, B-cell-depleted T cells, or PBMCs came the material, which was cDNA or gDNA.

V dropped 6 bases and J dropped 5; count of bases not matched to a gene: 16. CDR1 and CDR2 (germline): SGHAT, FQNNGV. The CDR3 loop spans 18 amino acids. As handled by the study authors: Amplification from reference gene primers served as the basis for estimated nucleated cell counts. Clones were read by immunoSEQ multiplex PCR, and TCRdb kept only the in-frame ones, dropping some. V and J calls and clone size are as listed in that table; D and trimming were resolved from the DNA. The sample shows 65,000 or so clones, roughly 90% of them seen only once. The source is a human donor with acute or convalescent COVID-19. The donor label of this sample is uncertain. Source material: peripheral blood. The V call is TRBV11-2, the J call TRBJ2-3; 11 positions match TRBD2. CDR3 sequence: CASSPLGTSGFTGDTQYF. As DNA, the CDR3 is TGTGCCAGCAGTCCTCTTGGGACTAGCGGATTTACCGGAGATACGCAGTATTTT.